This T cell receptor (beta chain) was sequenced during a study of cytomegalovirus exposure and HLA in healthy donors (dated by TCRdb to the late 2010s). About the investigation overall: According to an earlier analysis of a few hundred of the donors, about 180 million T cells yielded 117 million unique TCR beta sequences and approximately 300 Gb of sequence data. Approximately 330 gigabases of sequencing data and around 85 million unique TCR sequences made up an early release that covered several hundred HLA-typed donors. Of the roughly 430 genotyped donors, about 84% fell in the genetic ancestry cluster associated with self-reported Caucasian donors. The study aimed to test whether signatures of past pathogen exposure could be identified by cataloging public T cell receptors. The study used immunosequencing to profile the T cell repertoires of approximately 650 subjects and linked those repertoires to cytomegalovirus serostatus. Along with the roughly 700-subject first cohort, a separate validation cohort of about 110 different subjects was used. High-throughput TCR immunosequencing, statistical association of individual TCRs with disease status, and machine learning were combined to predict cytomegalovirus infection status. In a later analysis, previously published TCR beta repertoires from fewer than 750 donors were re-analyzed and high-resolution HLA genotyping was added so that TCR occurrence patterns could be studied. Rather than drawing on any new phenotypic data, the later analysis identified candidate immune exposures from TCR beta sequences and the way those sequences occurred across donors. An earlier analysis of several hundred of the donors used high-throughput TCR beta sequencing to judge whether each TCR beta V gene segment behaved as functional or pseudogenic. Donor age, sex, ethnicity and CMV serostatus were compiled alongside the repertoire data. Genome-wide SNP genotypes for about 55% of the 666 donors were used in a later genetic analysis, which treated that subset as a discovery cohort. Every discovery cohort repertoire had been produced on one sequencing platform. Class I and class II HLA loci were covered by the typing at four-digit resolution. Typing coverage differed by locus: A, B, C, DRB1 and DQB1 were typed in about 620-630 donors, DQA1 in about 500, DPA1 in 600 to 610, and DPB1 in roughly 450. Because of strong linkage in the cohort, roughly five DR-DQ haplotypes were treated as single units for association and clustering. Among about 400 genotyped donors of the cohort, an average of around 240,000 unique TCR beta nucleotide sequences was sequenced per donor, of which about 18% were non-productive. The research as a whole found: Because HLA typing was missing for some donors at each locus, association tests included only the typed subset. In a later analysis, several top co-occurrence clusters were reported to appear linked to parvovirus B19, influenza, CMV and Epstein-Barr virus. A cluster of highly shared sequence variants was judged likely to be a technical artifact of the sequencing pipeline. In vitro tests confirmed that a few of the cytomegalovirus-associated TCR beta chains recognize cytomegalovirus antigens. A later analysis found that HLA-associated TCR beta chains were more clonally expanded and had lower generation probabilities than equally common non-associated chains. An association between a missense DCLRE1C variant and V-gene and J-gene trimming of TCR beta chains was found in a later genetic analysis and replicated in an independent cohort. The cohort was sequenced for TCR beta chains only, and without alpha or paired-chain data the features that could be detected were limited. The 87-base-pair reads could not distinguish some IMGT-functional V segments, including TRBV6-2 and TRBV6-3, so those segments were excluded. In both the original and validation cohorts, the classifier was reported to diagnose cytomegalovirus status with high specificity and sensitivity. Most CMV-associated TCR beta chains appeared to be HLA-restricted in a later analysis, and the HLA associations seemed to be driven largely by CMV exposure. A later analysis associated 16,951 TCR beta sequences with specific HLA alleles at a false discovery rate of 0.05. Immune exposure information for the cohort was limited to CMV serostatus. While some public TCRs were present in many individuals, most TCR sequences turned up only very rarely across donors. Linkage disequilibrium might explain the correlated functional status among segregating V segments, but an unknown experimental factor could not be excluded. A later analysis found that TCR association rates varied across HLA loci, with DRB1 alleles showing the most associated TCRs and HLA-C alleles the fewest. The authors suggested that the approach could potentially be generalized to other disease states and immunological phenotypes. The study gave a list of some 150 TCR beta chains associated with cytomegalovirus. In a later genetic analysis, fewer N-insertions in productive TCRs were reported among donors in an Asian-associated ancestry cluster than the approximately 710-donor mean. The presence/absence analyses assumed that sequencing depth was roughly uniform across donors, and that assumption may not be true. The earlier analysis of a few hundred of the donors excluded seventeen rarely observed V segments, including chromosome 9 orphons, because counts were too low. An earlier analysis of approximately 500 of the donors showed that most TCR beta V segments appeared in productive rearrangements either about 90% or about 30% of the time, which broadly matched IMGT annotations. A further reported finding was that TCR beta sequences accurately predicted the HLA-A and HLA-B alleles for most subjects in the first cohort. When HLA alleles, especially DR and DQ, strongly co-occurred, TCR associations were difficult to assign to individual alleles.

Receptor amplification or capture employed the immunoSEQ multiplex PCR assay. The multiplex PCR relied on a mix of 60 forward primers for TCR Vbeta segments and 13 reverse primers for TCR Jbeta segments. The CDR3 region of rearranged TCR beta genes was amplified from genomic DNA by a multiplex PCR assay. The Illumina HiSeq System was used to sequence the amplified TCR beta libraries as 87-base-pair reads. From the authors' description of their analysis: Across the 600 to 700 repertoires, a later analysis counted 75 million to 90 million unique TCR beta chains, some 11 million of which were shared by at least two donors. Raw reads were error-corrected and collapsed into unique sequences with a nearest-neighbor algorithm that merged closely related sequences to remove PCR and sequencing errors. Alignment of CDR3 sequences to IMGT reference sequences was used to assign V, D and J gene segments. For a sequence to be retained, a match of at least six nucleotides was required to both a V gene segment and a J gene segment. Rearrangements were called productive when the CDR3 lacked stop codons and stayed in frame with V and J; all others were non-productive. CDR3 was defined by IMGT convention, running from the second conserved V-encoded cysteine to the conserved J-encoded phenylalanine. Sequences without an unambiguous match to a single V gene segment were excluded from the earlier analysis of several hundred of the donors. An earlier analysis of 450 to 650 of the donors called V segments functional above 56.7% productive rearrangements and segregating when the between-donor standard deviation exceeded 5%. To diagnose cytomegalovirus status from the catalog of TCR beta chain sequences, a statistical classification framework was built. In a later analysis, V and J genes were assigned by comparing TCR nucleotide sequences against IMGT/GENE-DB human TR gene sequences. A later analysis assigned CDR3 sequences and most-parsimonious VDJ recombination scenarios with the TCRdist pipeline. In a later analysis, each TCR beta chain was defined by its CDR3 amino acid sequence together with its V-gene family, and reads lacking a unique V-gene family were excluded. A later analysis removed roughly 590 highly shared, low-generation-probability nucleotide sequences to deal with suspected cross-contamination and a sequencing artifact. In a later analysis, a clonal expansion index was calculated for each public chain from normalized within-repertoire ranks of inferred template counts. A later analysis computed generation probabilities with a VDJ recombination model fitted to out-of-frame rearrangements, and checked the results against IGoR. In a later analysis, TCR-TCR, TCR-HLA and TCR-CMV co-occurrence was scored with hypergeometric tests, and a repertoire-size bias correction was applied to TCR pairs. To estimate false discovery rates, a later analysis permuted the HLA or CMV assignments 20 times. In a later analysis, co-occurring TCRs were grouped using DBSCAN, and TCRdist sequence similarity was added for clustering within HLA-allele-positive subsets. Co-occurrence clustering excluded repertoires with fewer than 30,000 or more than 120,000 public chains, plus five with anomalous nucleotide sharing. The clones in this table, taken by TCRdb from immuneACCESS, are in-frame only. Not every clone is retained; where verified, under half of the shortfall comes from an unresolved V gene, and the cause of the rest is unknown. The D gene and trimming were derived from the DNA, and the V and J assignments and clone size from that table. The sample table records 120,000 to 150,000 clones; around 80% of these occur just once. The ten largest clones represent less than 3.5% of the sample.

The CDR3 has 18 amino acids, counting the end cysteine and phenylalanine. Solely the CDR3 DNA is kept, with 54 bases framed from the first base. Relative to germline, V is 0 bases shorter and J is 0 bases shorter, with 19 bases between their ends. CDR1 SGHNT and CDR2 YYREEE were looked up in the germline V gene (reference sequence). The cohort comprised 670 or so healthy bone marrow donors. All cohort members were sampled while nominally healthy, although unrecorded immune exposures were likely present. The donor tested CMV seronegative, placing the donor among the 350 or so seronegative members of the cohort. Every donor gave a peripheral blood sample, and the peripheral blood mononuclear cells from that sample were used for TCR beta sequencing. The Qiagen DNeasy Blood Extraction Kit was used to extract genomic DNA from the blood cell samples. Turning to this clone: Its antigen is unknown. Base qualities are missing; no much larger clone stands one base away.

The sample consisted of PBMCs. This receptor was taken from a woman aged 25 to 39 in good health and CMV-seronegative. The chain is assembled from TRBV5-4 and TRBJ2-7; a tentative D call is TRBD1 (7 bases match). CDR3 loop: CASSLALRHRGGSYEQYF. The sequenced DNA is TGTGCCAGCAGCTTGGCCCTACGCCACAGGGGAGGCTCCTACGAGCAGTACTTC. The CDR3 plus the reference TRBV5-4 and TRBJ2-7 genes for the other parts give the full variable domain: ETGVTQSPTHLIKTRGQQVTLRCSSQSGHNTVSWYQQALGQGPQFIFQYYREEENGRGNFPPRFSGLQFPNYSSELNVNALELDDSALYLCASSLALRHRGGSYEQYFGPGTRLTVT.